This T cell receptor (beta chain) was profiled in a study of Graves' ophthalmopathy and Graves' hyperthyroidism. Study findings and constraints: Most expanded clonotypes from thyroid (those above 0.001 frequency) were also found in blood. Its predictions of ophthalmopathy progression gave the model roughly 71% sensitivity and approximately 72% specificity.

Patients newly diagnosed with hyperthyroidism, under 2 months' duration, were aged 18 to 65, the study reports. RNA transcripts were the source from which TCR beta CDR3 regions were amplified. The library came from an HTBI-primed first-round RT-PCR and a second-round multiplex PCR. TCRdb fed the multiplex PCR reads into MiXCR, producing one record per CDR3 protein. The sample holds roughly 600,000 distinct CDR3 sequences; 35% to 45% are singletons and the top ten take about 4.2%. This clonotype was counted many times. As yet, its antigen is unknown. This sequence was found in an adult man with Graves' hyperthyroidism. Material for sequencing was peripheral blood or thyroid tissue (not recorded which).

The CDR3 nucleotides are TGTGCCAGCAGCGAAAACAGGGCCGCGGGCTACGAGCAGTACTTC. Translating gives CASSENRAAGYEQYF. V gene TRBV7-8 combines with J gene TRBJ2-7; D is perhaps TRBD1 (6 bases). Germline V gives CDR1 SGHVS, CDR2 FQNEAQ. This CDR3 is 15 amino acids long. V was trimmed by 5 bases and J by 3 bases, leaving 17 bases between them.